The clone carrying this T cell receptor (beta chain) was seen a handful of times. The sample originates from a study of T-cell reconstitution after alpha-beta-depleted transplantation in children. Unique molecular identifiers were built into the TCRbeta library. MiXCR, applied by TCRdb to the PCR reads, yields one record per CDR3 protein. The data show 330,000 or so distinct CDR3 sequences, 10% seen once. The specimen comprised PBMCs from the stem cell graft donor, sampled from the stem cell graft. The sequence derives from a human donor who donated a stem cell graft to a child with acute lymphoblastic leukemia.

The DNA of the CDR3 is TGCGCCAGCAGCCCGGGACTAGCGGTCGATGAGCAGTTCTTC. Protein: CASSPGLAVDEQFF. The rearrangement joins TRBV10-2 to TRBJ2-1, with 11 bases aligning to TRBD2. V lost 6 bases to trimming and J lost 8 bases; unmatched junction nucleotides: 6. This CDR3 has 14 residues. Germline lookup yields CDR1 WSHSY and CDR2 SAAADI.